Shown below are 7 T cell receptor beta chains from a single sample sequenced in a study of blood T cell repertoires in COVID-19. Clones were read by immunoSEQ multiplex PCR, and TCRdb kept only the in-frame ones, dropping some. The table lists hundreds of thousands of clones, about 88% of them singletons. The material sequenced was peripheral blood. These receptors originate from a human donor in a cohort sampled during active COVID-19.

The chain's CDR3 is CASSKRLAGQTYEQYF. The CDR3 DNA is TGTGCCAGTAGTAAGAGACTAGCGGGCCAAACCTACGAGCAGTACTTC. This chain connects TRBV19 to TRBJ2-7, with 10 positions matching TRBD2. The CDR3 loop spans 16 amino acids. With V trimmed by 4 bases and J by 2 bases, 8 bases remained unmatched. CDR1 and CDR2 (germline): LNHDA, SQIVND (reference sequence).

The rearrangement links TRBV4-2 to TRBJ2-5; TRBD2 matches at 7 bases. Looked up from germline, CDR1 is LGHNA and CDR2 is YNFKEQ. The CDR3 length is 14 residues. J gave up 5 bases and V 4 bases, and 7 bases lay outside the gene matches. DNA for the CDR3: TGTGCCAGCAGCCGCCGACTAGCAGGGGAGACCCAGTACTTC. Translating it yields CASSRRLAGETQYF.

The chain carries TRBV30 and TRBJ2-7, with a tentative D call TRBD1 (6 bases). CDR1 is GTSNPN, CDR2 SVGIG, per germline (reference sequence). V dropped 8 bases and J dropped 1 base, with 15 bases sitting between them. CDR3 length: 13 amino acids. The CDR3 region is CAAGQPTSYEQYF. The CDR3 nucleotides are TGTGCCGCCGGACAGCCGACTTCCTACGAGCAGTACTTC.

The CDR3 bases are TGTGCCAGCAGCGCCGACAGGGCAAACTATGGCTACACCTTC. Its translation: CASSADRANYGYTF. The chain uses TRBV6-5 and TRBJ1-2, with 7 bases identical to TRBD1. The CDR3 loop spans 14 amino acids. Germline CDR1 and CDR2: MNHEY and SVGAGI. V was clipped by 6 bases and J by 2 bases; unmatched bases: 6.

The chain uses TRBV9 and TRBJ2-7; D is unresolved. Germline V gene sequence: CDR1 SGDLS, CDR2 YYNGEE. V was cut by 0 bases and J by 2 bases, with 9 bases left in between. This CDR3 contains 14 residues. This CDR3 reads CASSVGDNPYEQYF. The CDR3 DNA follows: TGTGCCAGCAGCGTAGGAGACAACCCCTACGAGCAGTACTTC.

The chain is built from TRBV6-5 and TRBJ2-4; tentative D call: TRBD1 (5 bases). The length of the CDR3 is 15 residues. Germline-derived CDR1 and CDR2 are MNHEY and SVGAGI. V was cut by 5 bases and J by 0 bases, with 11 bases left in between. The CDR3 spells CASSPGLLAKNIQYF. Written as DNA, the CDR3 is TGTGCCAGCAGTCCAGGGTTGTTAGCCAAAAACATTCAGTACTTC.

This chain links TRBV5-8 with TRBJ2-7; no clear D. Trimming stripped 0 bases from V and 1 base from J, with 14 bases between. CDR3 size: 16 residues. Per the germline V gene, CDR1 is SGHTS and CDR2 is YDEGEE. This CDR3 is CASSLAFGPGSYEQYF. As DNA, the CDR3 is TGTGCCAGCAGCTTGGCATTTGGGCCAGGTTCCTACGAGCAGTACTTC.